The 24 T cell receptor beta chains listed next were all sequenced from one sample in a study of T cells in Graves' hyperthyroidism and ophthalmopathy. RNA transcripts served as the template for amplifying TCR beta CDR3 regions. With the HTBI primer set, the TCR CDR3 went through a first round of RT-PCR. MiXCR, run by TCRdb on the multiplex PCR reads, gives a single entry per CDR3 protein. The profile shows more than 500,000 distinct CDR3 sequences, 46% of them singletons. Sequenced material: peripheral blood or thyroid tissue (not recorded which). These receptors all stem from an adult woman with Graves' disease, either hyperthyroidism or ophthalmopathy (not recorded which).

Remarks on this clonotype: A much larger clone differs by one base, so this may be a read error. The chain joins TRBV4-1 to TRBJ2-5, with 7 nucleotides matching TRBD1. The V segment lost 2 bases and the J segment 4 bases; nucleotides outside the gene matches: 13. This CDR3 spans 17 amino acids. Per germline, CDR1 MGHRA and CDR2 YSYEKL. This CDR3 is CASSQSQGQWTGETQYF. The CDR3 DNA follows: TGCGCCAGCAGCCAAAGCCAGGGACAGTGGACGGGAGAGACCCAGTACTTC.

The V call is TRBV19, the J call TRBJ1-2, with D possibly TRBD1 on 6 matching bases. V lost 9 bases, J lost 5 bases, and 16 bases lay in between. The CDR3 length is 13 residues. Looked up from germline, CDR1 is LNHDA and CDR2 is SQIVND (reference sequence). CDR3 DNA sequence: TGTGCCAGCACCGGGACAATGATGTATGGCTACACCTTC. Translating it yields CASTGTMMYGYTF.

This clonotype was detected a few times. V is TRBV3-1 and J is TRBJ2-5, with 12 nucleotides matching TRBD2. Germline-derived CDR1 and CDR2 are LGHDT and YNNKEL (reference sequence). V lost 2 bases and J lost 1; bases outside the gene matches: 5. The CDR3 sequence is 17 residues long. The CDR3 reads CASSQPSGRATQETQYF. DNA of the CDR3: TGTGCCAGCAGCCAACCTAGCGGGAGGGCCACCCAAGAGACCCAGTACTTC.

Only a few counts were recorded for this clonotype. V gene TRBV10-3 combines with J gene TRBJ2-5, with TRBD2 matching 13 bases. This CDR3 comprises 15 residues. With V trimmed by 4 bases and J by 4 bases, 3 bases remained unmatched. The germline CDR1 and CDR2 sequences are ENHRY and SYGVKD. The CDR3 DNA follows: TGTGCCATCAGTGCCGGACTAGCGGGAGTAGAGACCCAGTACTTC. Its translation is CAISAGLAGVETQYF.

V gene TRBV7-2 combines with J gene TRBJ2-5; 13 bases fit TRBD2. CDR3 length: 16 residues. Trimming at V came to 5 bases and at J to 4 bases, leaving 7 bases not matched to a gene. Germline V CDR1 and CDR2: SGHTA, FQGNSA. CDR3 region: CASSRRTSGRPETQYF. As DNA, the CDR3 is TGTGCCAGCAGCAGACGGACTAGCGGGAGACCAGAGACCCAGTACTTC.

CDR3 bases: TGTGCCAGCTGCCCCGGCGGGACCAATGAAAAACTGTTTTTT. It is translated as CASCPGGTNEKLFF. The chain couples TRBV2 to TRBJ1-4, with D possibly TRBD1 on 5 matching bases. Trimming left V 8 bases short and J 5 bases short, with 15 bases between. The CDR3 is made up of 14 amino acids. CDR1 SNHLY and CDR2 FYNNEI come from the germline V gene. The complete variable domain, with remaining parts taken from reference TRBV2 and TRBJ1-4, reads EPEVTQTPSHQVTQMGQEVILRCVPISNHLYFYWYRQILGQKVEFLVSFYNNEISEKSEIFDDQFSVERPDGSNFTLKIRSTKLEDSAMYFCASCPGGTNEKLFFGSGTQLSVL.

This clonotype showed up just once. The V gene is TRBV7-8, the J gene TRBJ1-3, with no clear D. V shed 1 base and J shed 7 bases, with 8 bases lying between them. There are 13 residues in the CDR3. Germline CDR1 is SGHVS and CDR2 is FQNEAQ. The CDR3 region is CASSLVGVNTIYF. Written as DNA, the CDR3 is TGTGCCAGCAGCTTAGTCGGTGTGAACACCATATATTTT. Filled out from reference TRBV7-8 and TRBJ1-3, the complete variable domain reads GAGVSQSPRYKVAKRGQDVALRCDPISGHVSLFWYQQALGQGPEFLTYFQNEAQLDKSGLPSDRFFAERPEGSVSTLKIQRTQQEDSAVYLCASSLVGVNTIYFGEGSWLTVV.

The chain is built from TRBV7-9 and TRBJ1-4; TRBD1 is a possible D gene (5 bases). The germline V gene has CDR1 SEHNR and CDR2 FQNEAQ (reference sequence). Trimming took off 5 bases at V and 7 bases at J, with 17 bases between the two ends. CDR3 size: 15 residues. The CDR3, as DNA: TGTGCCAGCAGCCCCGGGACGGGAGCAACTGAAAAACTGTTTTTT. As protein: CASSPGTGATEKLFF.

This clonotype was counted at least ten times. V is TRBV4-2 and J is TRBJ1-1; perhaps TRBD1 as D (5 bases). The germline CDR1 and CDR2 sequences are LGHNA and YNFKEQ. Trimming shortened V by 1 base and J by 6 bases, and 12 bases separated the two germline ends. The length of the CDR3 is 14 residues. Here the CDR3 reads CASSQAGRGAEAFF. The CDR3 DNA sequence: TGTGCCAGCAGCCAAGCGGGGCGCGGCGCTGAAGCTTTCTTT.

This clonotype was found many times. This chain joins TRBV20-1 and TRBJ1-6, with D uncertain. The CDR3 consists of 15 residues. CDR1 is DFQATT, CDR2 SNEGSKA, per germline (reference sequence). Between the trimmed V and J ends, which lost 0 bases and 6 bases, there was a span of 12 bases. The CDR3 here is CSARDNNKGNSPLHF. CDR3 bases: TGCAGTGCTAGAGATAACAACAAGGGTAATTCACCCCTCCACTTT.

The chain combines TRBV7-9 with TRBJ1-6, with a possible D match to TRBD1 (5 bases). CDR3 length: 14 residues. V lost 2 bases, J lost 14 bases, and 16 bases lay in between. Germline CDR1 reads SEHNR; CDR2 reads FQNEAQ (reference sequence). CDR3 DNA sequence: TGTGCCAGCAGCTTACGCGGGGCGGTGTCGACCCTCCACTTT. This gives the protein CASSLRGAVSTLHF.

The chain couples TRBV27 to TRBJ1-3; TRBD1 agrees at 9 bases. Trimming at V came to 4 bases and at J to 4 bases, leaving 5 bases not matched to a gene. CDR1 MNHEY and CDR2 SMNVEV come from the germline V gene (reference sequence). This CDR3 has 15 amino acids. CDR3 in amino acids: CASSSYRGPGNTIYF. Written as DNA, the CDR3 is TGTGCCAGCAGTTCCTACAGGGGGCCAGGAAACACCATATATTTT.

The chain carries TRBV20-1 and TRBJ2-7; TRBD2 agrees at 7 bases. There are 17 residues in the CDR3. The V segment lost 0 bases and the J segment 3 bases; nucleotides outside the gene matches: 14. CDR1 DFQATT and CDR2 SNEGSKA come from the germline V gene (reference sequence). CDR3 coding DNA: TGCAGTGCTAGAGATACTGCAGCGGGACGAGCCGGCTACGAGCAGTACTTC. It translates to CSARDTAAGRAGYEQYF.

Details on this clonotype: The junction shows a germline mismatch at one end, possibly a read error. In DNA, the CDR3 is TGTGCCAGCGGCTTAGTAGGTGTGGTGAACACCGGGGAGCTGTTTTTT. Translation: CASGLVGVVNTGELFF. The rearrangement uses TRBV7-2 and TRBJ2-2; unclear D gene. Germline V gene lookup returns CDR1 SGHTA and CDR2 FQGNSA. CDR3 length: 16 amino acids.

In its sample, this clonotype was seen many times. The gene calls are TRBV29-1 and TRBJ2-7; TRBD1 agrees at 7 bases. Trimming at V came to 5 bases and at J to 6 bases, leaving 4 bases not matched to a gene. The CDR3 length is 11 residues. Germline loops: CDR1 SQVTM, CDR2 ANQGSEA. The CDR3 is CSVQDRFEQYF. For the CDR3, the DNA is TGCAGCGTTCAGGACAGGTTCGAGCAGTACTTC.

The V call is TRBV10-3, the J call TRBJ2-5, with D possibly called TRBD1 or TRBD2 (5 bases each). V was shortened by 6 bases and J by 4 bases, with 15 bases between the two germline ends. The CDR3 contains 14 residues. Germline assignment: CDR1 ENHRY and CDR2 SYGVKD. In DNA, the CDR3 is TGTGCCATCAGATCCGCCGAGGGGCGAGAGACCCAGTACTTC. The encoded protein is CAIRSAEGRETQYF.

There are many counts of this clonotype. This chain links TRBV7-9 with TRBJ2-2; TRBD1 is a possible D gene (6 bases). V lost 4 bases, J lost 4 bases, and 10 bases lay in between. Germline V lookup: CDR1 SEHNR, CDR2 FQNEAQ (reference sequence). CDR3 length: 14 residues. Here the CDR3 DNA reads TGTGCCAGCAGCTCCGGGACACCCACCGGGGAGCTGTTTTTT. This translates into CASSSGTPTGELFF.

This clonotype has just a few counts. The J gene is TRBJ1-5, the V gene TRBV29-1; 10 bases fit TRBD1. Per the germline V gene, CDR1 is SQVTM and CDR2 is ANQGSEA. V lost 6 bases to trimming and J lost 4 bases; unmatched junction nucleotides: 3. The CDR3 spans 13 residues. The CDR3 spells CSVGTGENQPQHF. CDR3 in DNA: TGCAGCGTCGGGACAGGGGAGAATCAGCCCCAGCATTTT.

V usage is TRBV10-3 and J usage is TRBJ2-7, with D possibly TRBD2 on 6 matching bases. Germline values: CDR1 ENHRY, CDR2 SYGVKD. The CDR3 loop spans 14 amino acids. V gave up 11 bases and J gave up 0 bases, with 17 bases separating them. CDR3 region: CASKEGSDSYEQYF. The CDR3 bases are TGTGCCTCCAAGGAGGGGTCCGACTCCTACGAGCAGTACTTC.

This chain links TRBV5-1 with TRBJ2-5; 9 bases map to TRBD1. In germline, CDR1 is SGHRS, CDR2 YFSETQ. The CDR3 spans 14 residues. The V segment lost 0 bases and the J segment 4 bases; nucleotides outside the gene matches: 1. CDR3 loop: CASSLETGGETQYF. The DNA for the CDR3 is TGCGCCAGCAGCTTGGAGACAGGGGGAGAGACCCAGTACTTC.

This clonotype was picked up many times. The chain links TRBV29-1 to TRBJ2-7, with 9 bases lining up with TRBD1. The CDR3 extends over 14 amino acids. Germline CDR1 is SQVTM and CDR2 is ANQGSEA. J lost 7 bases, V lost 0 bases, and 7 bases had no gene match. CDR3 amino acids: CSVEELQGAGEQYF. CDR3 nucleotide sequence: TGCAGCGTTGAAGAACTACAGGGGGCGGGTGAGCAGTACTTC.

The chain carries TRBV5-1 and TRBJ2-3; D call uncertain. Germline lookup yields CDR1 SGHRS and CDR2 YFSETQ. V was clipped by 0 bases and J by 5 bases, with 7 bases between them. The CDR3 runs 13 residues. The CDR3: CASSLDSGDTQYF. The CDR3 coding sequence is TGCGCCAGCAGCTTGGATTCTGGAGATACGCAGTATTTT. Filled out from reference TRBV5-1 and TRBJ2-3, the complete variable domain reads KAGVTQTPRYLIKTRGQQVTLSCSPISGHRSVSWYQQTPGQGLQFLFEYFSETQRNKGNFPGRFSGRQFSNSRSEMNVSTLELGDSALYLCASSLDSGDTQYFGPGTRLTVL.

As regards this clonotype: A junction end diverges from the germline sequence, so it may reflect a read error. The chain couples TRBV7-9 to TRBJ2-7; unclear D gene. The germline CDR1 and CDR2 sequences are SEHNR and FQNEAQ (reference sequence). The CDR3 extends over 12 amino acids. CDR3 DNA sequence: TGTGCCAGCGGCTTAGGCGTTTACGAGCAGTACTTC. This translates into CASGLGVYEQYF.

This clonotype was observed a single time. The V and J genes are TRBV10-3 and TRBJ1-2, with 8 bases fitting TRBD1. Germline-derived CDR1 and CDR2 are ENHRY and SYGVKD. The ends lost 2 bases at V and 4 bases at J; junction bases unmatched: 9. The CDR3 extends over 16 amino acids. The CDR3 loop reads CAISEASTGVIYGYTF. In DNA form, the CDR3 reads TGTGCCATCAGTGAGGCCTCGACAGGGGTGATCTATGGCTACACCTTC.